This note documents a single TCR beta chain sequence. Evenly divided among several immunoSEQ plates was the genomic DNA of each subset. TCRdb's table, derived via immunoSEQ multiplex PCR, lists solely in-frame clones and lacks some. The sample lists approximately 500,000 clones, 75% to 80% occurring once. Germline loops: CDR1 MNHNY, CDR2 SVGAGI (reference sequence). The CDR3 has 15 residues. Losses at the gene ends were 5 bases for V and 3 bases for J; bases not matched to a gene: 8. All participating donors were Caucasian adults from Nashville, Tennessee. The data originate from a study of shared clonotypes between healthy human individuals.

The V call is TRBV6-6, the J call TRBJ2-7, with 9 bases identical to TRBD1. This receptor was obtained from a middle-aged woman in good health. Some clones in this sample may be carry-over from other donors' samples. The sequencing sample was made of PBMCs. CDR3 bases: TGTGCCAGCAGTGACGCCGGGACAGGGCTCTACGAGCAGTACTTC. Its protein is CASSDAGTGLYEQYF.